This entry features one T cell receptor beta chain sequence. Antigen specificity is unknown. The CDR3 contains 16 residues. Germline V gene data show CDR1 as SGDLS and CDR2 as YYNGEE. V was pared by 0 bases and J by 3 bases, with 6 bases of the junction left unmatched. This record comes from a study of shared clonotypes between healthy human individuals. Overall study results and limits: Since donors were few, the genetic and exposure-history diversity represented was limited.

Libraries were prepared by immunoSEQ multiplex PCR; TCRdb keeps only in-frame clonotypes and omits some of them. The profile covers around 940,000 clones, with over 60% appearing a single time and roughly 1.5% taken by the ten largest. V and J are TRBV9 and TRBJ2-1; 7 bases match TRBD2. Source material: memory CD4+ T cells sorted from blood. Subset here: CD45RA-negative fraction. This TCR was recovered from a man aged 18 to 29 in good health. The CDR3 spells CASSVEVGGFYNEQFF. The CDR3 bases are TGTGCCAGCAGCGTAGAGGTGGGAGGGTTCTACAATGAGCAGTTCTTC.